This T cell receptor beta chain was identified during a study of blood T cell repertoires in COVID-19. Study-level background: Whether acute or convalescent, the COVID-19 samples came from the United States, Italy and Spain.

The V gene's germline CDR1 is MDHEN and CDR2 SYDVKM. Trimming left V 7 bases short and J 5 bases short, with 15 bases between. The CDR3 loop spans 13 amino acids. Authors' data handling: Nucleated cell number was recorded as an estimate derived from reference gene primer amplification. Produced via immunoSEQ multiplex PCR; TCRdb's table is partial and in-frame only. The DNA was the basis for D and trimming; V, J and clone size are from that table. Here the sample spans about 97,000 clones, about 91% being singletons. The sequence derives from a man younger than 35 with acute or convalescent COVID-19. The J gene is TRBJ2-7, the V gene TRBV28; weak D call: TRBD1 (5 bases). Sequenced: peripheral blood. CDR3 sequence (DNA): TGTGCCAGCACCCTCACGGGCAGGGACGAGCAGTACTTC. Translation gives CASTLTGRDEQYF.